This TCR beta chain was identified during a study of shared clonotypes between healthy human individuals. Looking at the study overall: The cohort comprised a couple of women and a few men. Their ages spanned 18 to 49 years. Broader study findings: Among the subsets, naive ones generally showed larger estimated richness than memory ones. Researchers sampled only blood; tissue repertoires likely differ.

For this clone: Its antigen is currently unknown.

Donors were healthy HIV-negative adults without recent acute infections or vaccinations. The CDR3 contains 11 residues. Trimming left V 5 bases short and J 15 bases short, with 15 bases between. The germline V gene encodes CDR1 MNHNS and CDR2 SASEGT. Clones were sequenced by immunoSEQ multiplex PCR, and TCRdb holds only the in-frame ones, with some missing. The repertoire consists of a few million clones, with over 85% occurring once and the leading ten covering around 0.15%. What was sequenced was naive CD4+ T cells sorted from blood. Indicated subset: CD45RA+ positively selected. The receptor was derived from a man between 18 and 35 years old in good health. The chain is built from TRBV6-1 and TRBJ2-3; possible D gene TRBD2, 6 bases. CDR3 region: CASSFSGSQYF. The DNA of the CDR3 is TGTGCCAGCAGTTTCTCCGGGAGCCAATATTTT.